The present T cell receptor (beta chain) was sequenced within a study of breast tumors, draining lymph nodes, adjacent tissues. The study, taken as a whole, reports: Compared with lymph nodes, tumors were less diverse; compared with nontumor tissue, more.

The V and J ends lost 2 bases and 0 bases, in that order; junction bases with no gene match: 8. The CDR3 runs to 19 residues. CDR1 and CDR2 from the germline V gene are LNHDA and SQIVND (reference sequence). TCRdb passed the multiplex PCR reads through MiXCR, listing each CDR3 protein once. The sample includes around 140,000 distinct CDR3 sequences, approximately 20% of them seen just once. About this clonotype: Its antigen is not known.

Samples came from axillary lymph nodes draining the breast cancer. Sequencing was performed on axillary lymph node tissue. The origin of this receptor is a female donor with breast cancer. Some clones in this sample may be carry-over from other donors' samples. The chain uses TRBV19 and TRBJ2-6, with 9 bases matching TRBD1. The CDR3 DNA reads TGTGCCAGTAGTATAAAGGGGGGACAGGGCCTCTCTGGGGCCAACGTCCTGACTTTC. Protein sequence: CASSIKGGQGLSGANVLTF.